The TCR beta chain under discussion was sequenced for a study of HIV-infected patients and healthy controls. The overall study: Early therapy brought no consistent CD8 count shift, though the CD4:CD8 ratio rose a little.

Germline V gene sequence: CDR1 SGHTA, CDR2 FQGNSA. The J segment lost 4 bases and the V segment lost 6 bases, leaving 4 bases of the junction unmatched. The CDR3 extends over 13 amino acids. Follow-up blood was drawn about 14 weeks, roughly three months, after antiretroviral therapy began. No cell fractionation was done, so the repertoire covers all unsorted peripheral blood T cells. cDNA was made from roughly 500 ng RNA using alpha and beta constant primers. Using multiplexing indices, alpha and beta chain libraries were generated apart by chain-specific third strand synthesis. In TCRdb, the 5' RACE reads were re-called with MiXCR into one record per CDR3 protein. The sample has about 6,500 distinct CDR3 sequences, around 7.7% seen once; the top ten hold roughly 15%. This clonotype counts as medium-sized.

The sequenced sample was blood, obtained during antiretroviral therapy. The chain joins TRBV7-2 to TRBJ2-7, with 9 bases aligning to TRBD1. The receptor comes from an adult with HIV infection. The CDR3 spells CASRRDRGYEQYF. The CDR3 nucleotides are TGTGCCAGCAGGCGCGACAGGGGGTACGAGCAGTACTTC.